The T cell receptor (beta chain) under discussion was sequenced for a study of T-cell reconstitution after alpha-beta-depleted transplantation in children listed by TCRdb under 2016. About the study as a whole: Using TCR repertoire profiling, the study quantitatively followed how T-cell immune reconstitution unfolded in children after TCRalphabeta/CD19-depleted allogeneic hematopoietic cell transplantation. Paper-wide results and their limitations: Over subsequent months, a decline in hyperexpanded clone frequencies was noted, and after one year, T-cell counts and TCRbeta diversity were mostly ascribed to newly produced T cells. Apparently early alphabetaT-cell count recovery about two months after transplant reportedly relied on only several hundred rapidly expanded clones derived from non-depleted graft cells. In some patients, high TCRbeta diversity at day 60 was attributed to recipient T cells and intrathymic progenitors that had survived conditioning.

Germline trimming amounts to 4 bases on V and 6 bases on J, with 9 as the count of junction bases outside the gene matches. CDR1 SGHKS and CDR2 YYEKEE were looked up in the germline V gene (reference sequence). From its cysteine to its phenylalanine, the CDR3 spans 15 amino acids. Kept here is only the CDR3 DNA, which spans 45 bases and is read in frame from base 1. The sample's treatment or condition, from its label and the paper: allogeneic hematopoietic cell transplantation with graft depleted of TCRalphabeta T cells and CD19 B cells. The children who served as transplant recipients had been given grafts of TCRalphabeta/CD19-depleted allogeneic hematopoietic cells. This clonotype was counted a single time. Its target antigen remains unknown. It has no much larger one-base neighbor in the sample; base qualities were not kept. One read gives only weak evidence. Receptors were amplified or captured by PCR. Sequencing instrument: Illumina HiSeq 2500. Molecular barcoding was employed in the preparation of TCR libraries, with unique molecular identifiers being used to normalize TCRbeta repertoire quantification. The public reads were run again by TCRdb, first through fastp at Q25 and then through MiXCR, and only productive beta chains were kept. Duplicate CDR3 protein sequences are folded into a single record with the most common DNA and genes. The table for this sample lists roughly 400,000 distinct CDR3 sequences; 43% of them were counted only once. Of the sample, 27% falls within the top ten clones.

The source was PBMCs, collected before TCRalphabeta/CD19-depleted stem cell transplant. The clonotype originates from a girl aged 2 to 9 with aplastic anemia, due to receive a stem cell transplant. The V gene is TRBV5-5 and the J gene is TRBJ2-3, and 9 bases in between align with TRBD2. The CDR3 amino acid sequence is: CASSLTGTSLDTQYF. The nucleotide sequence is TGTGCCAGCAGCCTAACCGGGACTAGCCTCGATACGCAGTATTTT.